This passage covers 10 T cell receptor beta chains from one sample sequenced in a study of blood T cells in healthy people across ages. A second PCR, run for about 6 to 11 cycles, used a sample-barcoded 5' primer plus a J-beta primer mix. TCRdb analysed the 5' RACE reads with MiXCR anew, one entry per CDR3 protein. There are approximately 2,000,000 distinct CDR3 sequences in the sample; about two fifths occur only once, and 23% lies in the top ten. Material for sequencing was blood. The receptors originated from a human donor in good health.

Many counts were recorded for this clonotype. V gene TRBV5-1 combines with J gene TRBJ1-2; D is unresolved. CDR3 length: 13 residues. V was cut by 4 bases and J by 2 bases, with 9 bases left in between. Germline lookup yields CDR1 SGHRS and CDR2 YFSETQ. The CDR3 coding sequence is TGCGCCAGCAGCCCTGATATAAACTATGGCTACACCTTC. Translating it yields CASSPDINYGYTF.

This sequence joins TRBV27 and TRBJ2-7, with D tentatively TRBD1 (6 bases). There are 14 residues in the CDR3. V dropped 5 bases and J dropped 7 bases, with 18 bases sitting between them. Germline loops: CDR1 MNHEY, CDR2 SMNVEV (reference sequence). The DNA of the CDR3 is TGTGCCAGCAGTCCCGGGACACATGCTAGGGAGCAGTACTTC. Encoded protein: CASSPGTHAREQYF.

This sequence joins TRBV9 and TRBJ1-2, with TRBD1 matching over 7 bases. CDR1 and CDR2 from the germline V gene are SGDLS and YYNGEE. The CDR3 spans 14 residues. With V trimmed by 0 bases and J by 8 bases, 7 bases remained unmatched. CDR3 amino acids: CASSVDQGVRGYTF. CDR3 DNA: TGTGCCAGCAGCGTAGACCAGGGGGTACGGGGCTACACCTTC.

In this sample, this clonotype turned up a few times. The V gene is TRBV6-1, the J gene TRBJ1-5; 7 bases agree with TRBD1. Germline loops: CDR1 MNHNS, CDR2 SASEGT. This CDR3 contains 14 residues. The V gene end was trimmed by 5 bases and the J gene end by 5 bases; junction bases not matched to a gene: 6. DNA for the CDR3: TGTGCCAGCAGTATGAACAGGGGAGATCAGCCCCAGCATTTT. Protein: CASSMNRGDQPQHF.

The chain links TRBV7-9 to TRBJ2-3; D unclear. CDR1 is SEHNR and CDR2 is FQNEAQ in the germline V gene (reference sequence). Trimming took off 2 bases at V and 0 bases at J, with 6 bases between the two ends. The length of the CDR3 is 14 residues. CDR3 residues: CASSLMTSTDTQYF. CDR3 in DNA: TGTGCCAGCAGCTTAATGACAAGCACAGATACGCAGTATTTT. Drawing the rest from reference TRBV7-9 and TRBJ2-3, the complete variable domain is DTGVSQNPRHKITKRGQNVTFRCDPISEHNRLYWYRQTLGQGPEFLTYFQNEAQLEKSRLLSDRFSAERPKGSFSTLEIQRTEQGDSAMYLCASSLMTSTDTQYFGPGTRLTVL.

The chain links TRBV4-3 to TRBJ2-3; 7 bases line up with TRBD2. The V segment lost 1 base and the J segment 2 bases; nucleotides outside the gene matches: 18. Germline lookup yields CDR1 LGHNA and CDR2 YSLEER. The CDR3 extends over 20 amino acids. The CDR3 DNA reads as TGCGCCAGCAGCCAAGGACTAGCCACTACACTCACTCTCCACACAGATACGCAGTATTTT. Protein: CASSQGLATTLTLHTDTQYF.

CDR3 bases: TGTGCCAGCAGCTTGGGGAGGGGGCCATGGGAGGAGACCCAGTACTTC. It is translated as CASSLGRGPWEETQYF. This chain joins TRBV11-3 and TRBJ2-5, with D possibly being TRBD1 or TRBD2 (7 bases each). V lost 3 bases and J lost 5, with 19 bases in between. CDR1 and CDR2 (germline): SGHNT, YENEEA. The CDR3 extends over 16 amino acids.

V is TRBV7-3 and J is TRBJ1-2; 8 positions match TRBD1. This CDR3 is built from 13 residues. Germline CDR1 SGHTA, CDR2 FQGTGA. V shed 10 bases and J 4 bases; nucleotides not matched to a gene: 8. The DNA of the CDR3 is TGTGCCATCAAGCAGGGGGCTGGCTATGGCTACACCTTC. Residues: CAIKQGAGYGYTF. The whole variable domain, filled in from reference TRBV7-3 and TRBJ1-2, reads GAGVSQTPSNKVTEKGKYVELRCDPISGHTALYWYRQSLGQGPEFLIYFQGTGAADDSGLPNDRFFAVRPEGSVSTLKIQRTERGDSAVYLCAIKQGAGYGYTFGSGTRLTVV.

The rearrangement links TRBV15 to TRBJ2-6; possibly TRBD1 or TRBD2 for D (6 bases each). Germline-derived CDR1 and CDR2 are LNHNV and YYDKDF (reference sequence). V was shortened by 6 bases and J by 0 bases, with 9 bases between the two germline ends. The CDR3 sequence is 15 residues long. CDR3 coding DNA: TGTGCCACCAGGGGGGGCCACTCTGGGGCCAACGTCCTGACTTTC. Translated, it gives CATRGGHSGANVLTF.

This chain links TRBV7-2 with TRBJ2-7; no clear D gene. Looked up from germline, CDR1 is SGHTA and CDR2 is FQGNSA. CDR3 length: 14 residues. V lost 1 base to trimming and J lost 4 bases, with 11 bases between them. This CDR3 reads CASSLGRPEYEQYF. The CDR3 nucleotides read TGTGCCAGCAGCTTAGGACGACCCGAATACGAGCAGTACTTC.